Listed below are T cell receptor beta chains from one sample, sequenced in a study of cytomegalovirus exposure and HLA in healthy donors. Method: immunoSEQ multiplex PCR; TCRdb's copy keeps in-frame clones and lacks some. Of about 110,000 clones in the sample, around 80% were seen once. The sequenced material came from PBMCs. These receptors were obtained from a man between 60 and 75 years old in good health and CMV-seronegative. The CDR3 runs from the conserved cysteine through the conserved F or W. Fields, in order: J gene, clone size, V gene, D gene, CDR3 DNA, CDR3 protein. The D gene is left open where the match is weak. Clone size, where shown, is once, few, many, or a class for clones that have expanded.

TRBJ2-7,once,TRBV11-2,.,TGTGCCAGCAGCCCAGGTGCAGGCGCCTACGAGCAGTACTTC,CASSPGAGAYEQYF
TRBJ2-7,.,TRBV5-5,TRBD1,TGTGCCAGCAGCTTGGGTCCGGGACAGCACTACGAGCAGTACTTC,CASSLGPGQHYEQYF
TRBJ2-5,.,TRBV19,TRBD2,TGTGCCAGTAGTTCCCCCGGAGGGACTAACCAAGAGACCCAGTACTTC,CASSSPGGTNQETQYF
TRBJ2-2,.,TRBV5-1,.,TGCGCCAGCAGATCGGGGGTAGGCGGAGGGTCCACCGGGGAGCTGTTTTTT,CASRSGVGGGSTGELFF
TRBJ1-1,.,TRBV2,TRBD1,TGTGCCAGTTTTACAGGGGGCCTTTTATACACTGAAGCTTTCTTT,CASFTGGLLYTEAFF
TRBJ1-5,.,TRBV25-1,.,TGTGCCAGCAGGTGTAAGGCTCAGGGCAGCAATCAGCCCCAGCATTTT,CASRCKAQGSNQPQHF
TRBJ2-3,.,TRBV7-3,.,TGTGCCAGCCGACTACAGGGATCCCGCACAGATACGCAGTATTTT,CASRLQGSRTDTQYF
TRBJ1-2,.,TRBV5-4,TRBD1,TGTGCCAGCAGTATACAGGGGAGTTATTCCTATGGCTACACCTTC,CASSIQGSYSYGYTF
TRBJ2-4,once,TRBV19,TRBD1,TGTGCCAGTAGTTCCTCCGGACAGGCCCCAGCCAAAAACATTCAGTACTTC,CASSSSGQAPAKNIQYF
TRBJ1-1,.,TRBV27,TRBD1,TGTGCCAGCAGTTACGCGGCAGGGGGTGAAGCTTTCTTT,CASSYAAGGEAFF
TRBJ1-5,few,TRBV7-9,TRBD1,TGTGCCAGCAGCTCTAGCGGACAGGGGAATCAGCCCCAGCATTTT,CASSSSGQGNQPQHF
TRBJ2-7,.,TRBV6-1,TRBD1,TGTGCCAGCCGCCCCCTCGGACAGGGGTTCCACGAGCAGTACTTC,CASRPLGQGFHEQYF
TRBJ2-6,.,TRBV5-1,.,TGCGCCAGCAGCTTGGCATCACGGAGCTCTGGGGCCAACGTCCTGACTTTC,CASSLASRSSGANVLTF
TRBJ2-5,.,TRBV5-6,TRBD1,TGTGCCAGCAGCTCCGGACAGGGAATTATATGGGAGACCCAGTACTTC,CASSSGQGIIWETQYF